This TCR beta chain originates from a study of cytomegalovirus exposure and HLA in healthy donors (dated by TCRdb to 2015 to 2018). Turning to the overall study: According to a later analysis, one platform produced both the roughly 110 validation repertoires and the roughly 660 repertoires of the first cohort. The study aimed to test whether cataloging public T cell receptors could reveal signatures of past pathogen exposure. Along with the roughly 700-subject first cohort, a separate validation cohort of over a hundred different subjects was used. To predict cytomegalovirus infection status, the study brought together high-throughput TCR immunosequencing, statistical association of individual TCRs with disease status, and machine learning. Study-level results and caveats: Three of the identified cytomegalovirus-associated TCR beta chains were confirmed in vitro to be specific for cytomegalovirus antigens. A later analysis lacked HLA typing for the validation cohort, so it scored co-occurrence in that cohort across all 120 or so repertoires. Of the cluster scores, 85% to 95% were above 0 in a later analysis, which found that TCRs clustered in the first cohort also tended to co-occur in the roughly 130 validation repertoires. Across donors, most TCR sequences were observed very rarely, whereas some public TCRs were present in many individuals. Cytomegalovirus status was reported to be diagnosed by the classifier with high specificity and sensitivity in both the original and validation cohorts. The study gave a list of roughly 150 TCR beta chains associated with cytomegalovirus. The authors suggested that the approach could potentially be extended to other disease states and immunological phenotypes.

The germline V gene supplies CDR1 SGHRS and CDR2 YFSETQ. V is cut back by 6 bases and J by 3 bases, with 5 bases in the junction unmatched. From the cysteine through the phenylalanine, the CDR3 covers 13 amino acids. Solely the CDR3 DNA is kept, with 39 bases framed from the first base. The donors belonged to the validation cohort of approximately 130 subjects, which was separate from the approximately 700-subject first cohort. Library preparation used the immunoSEQ multiplex PCR assay. The paper's processing steps were these. A statistical classification framework was built for diagnosing cytomegalovirus status from the catalog of TCR beta chain sequences. TCRdb holds this immuneACCESS table with in-frame rearrangements only. Some clones are missing; in checked studies, unresolved V genes explain under half, and the rest has no known cause. Clonal size and the V and J genes are those of that table, whereas D and trimming came from the DNA. This sample holds a few hundred thousand clones; 75% to 90% were observed only once. Of the sample, around an eighth is held by the ten largest clones.

With regard to this clone: The clone's antigen remains unknown. Base-call qualities are not available, and no considerably larger clone is one nucleotide away.

The sequenced material came from PBMCs. The rearranged chain carries TRBV5-1 and TRBJ2-7; 8 nucleotides in the junction match TRBD1. This sequence was found in a woman aged 25 to 39 in good health and CMV-seropositive. The CDR3 has the sequence CASKAGGNYEQYF. The DNA reads as follows: TGCGCCAGCAAGGCAGGGGGCAACTACGAGCAGTACTTC.